The source of this T cell receptor (beta chain) is a study of T cell repertoires in cytomegalovirus infection. Background on the study: Public signatures in TCR beta pointed to CMV infection and matching HLA type. Study-wide results and caveats: People with CMV and the relevant HLA were identified by cumulative public TCR beta family frequency. There were HLA-C-restricted CMV-specific TCR beta clonotypes dominating the ex vivo response.

From the reads, TCRdb called clonotypes with MiXCR, one entry per CDR3 protein. The sample includes 160,000 or so distinct CDR3 sequences, roughly 15% of them seen just once. This clonotype was detected a few times. What it binds is unknown. The specimen was CD8+ T cells from PBMCs. The receptor was isolated from a human donor in good health (CMV status not recorded). Some clones in this sample may be carry-over from other donors' samples.

This CDR3 reads CASSPGLFYGYTF. DNA for the CDR3: TGTGCCAGCAGTCCGGGACTGTTCTATGGCTACACCTTC. The chain has TRBV6-5 and TRBJ1-2; D is perhaps TRBD1 (5 bases). Germline lookup yields CDR1 MNHEY and CDR2 SVGAGI. The CDR3 sequence is 13 residues long. The V end lost 5 bases, the J end lost 4 bases, and 11 bases lay between the germline ends.